This entry describes one T cell receptor (beta chain). This may be a read error: a much more frequent sequence differs by one nucleotide. This sample was taken from a study of T-cell reconstitution after alpha-beta-depleted transplantation in children. For TCRbeta, the library was prepared with unique molecular identifiers. Each CDR3 protein is one row after TCRdb ran MiXCR on the PCR reads. The repertoire holds a few hundred thousand distinct CDR3 sequences, with 20% to 30% as singletons. Sequences were derived from PBMCs, mostly from graft donor cells, sampled 360 days after TCRalphabeta/CD19-depleted stem cell transplant. The TCR comes from a female patient under 10 years old who had a stem cell transplant for congenital amegakaryocytic thrombocytopenia, so the T cells may come from the graft donor.

CDR3 sequence reads: CASSTRQTYEQYF. The CDR3 DNA is TGTGCCAGCAGCACGCGACAGACCTACGAGCAGTACTTC. The V gene is TRBV12-3 or TRBV12-4, the J gene TRBJ2-7; D is possibly TRBD1 (5 bases). The CDR3 is made up of 13 amino acids. V gave up 6 bases and J gave up 2 bases, with 11 bases separating them.